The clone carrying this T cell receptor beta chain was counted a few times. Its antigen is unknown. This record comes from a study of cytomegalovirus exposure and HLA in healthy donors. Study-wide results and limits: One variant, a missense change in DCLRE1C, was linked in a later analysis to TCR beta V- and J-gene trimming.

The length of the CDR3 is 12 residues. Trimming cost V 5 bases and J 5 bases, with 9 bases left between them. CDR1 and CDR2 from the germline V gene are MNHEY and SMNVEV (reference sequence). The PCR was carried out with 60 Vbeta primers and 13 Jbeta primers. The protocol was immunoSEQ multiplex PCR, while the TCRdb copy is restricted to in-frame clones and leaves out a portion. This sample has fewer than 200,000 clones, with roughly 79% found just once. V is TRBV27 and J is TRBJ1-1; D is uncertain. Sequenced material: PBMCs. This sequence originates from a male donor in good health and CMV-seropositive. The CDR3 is CASSKGRTEAFF. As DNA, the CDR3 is TGTGCCAGCAGTAAAGGGAGGACTGAAGCTTTCTTT.